Listed here is a single TCR beta chain. Its specificity is unknown. In the same sample, other DNA sequences code for this CDR3. Losses at the gene ends were 3 bases for V and 2 bases for J; bases not matched to a gene: 22. Germline loops: CDR1 GTSNPN, CDR2 SVGIG (reference sequence). CDR3 length: 20 residues. The data were obtained in a study of cytomegalovirus exposure and HLA in healthy donors. Study results and limitations: An analysis that was carried out later associated 15,000 to 20,000 TCR beta sequences with HLA alleles at 0.05 false discovery rate. Further analysis was carried out later, and it showed several of the most significant clusters appearing linked to common viral pathogens.

The PCR made use of 60 Vbeta and 13 Jbeta primers. Data came from immunoSEQ multiplex PCR; TCRdb stores just in-frame clones and leaves some out. In the table there are tens of thousands of clones, approximately 80% of which are singletons. The clonotype was recovered from a male donor in good health and CMV-seronegative. The rearrangement links TRBV30 to TRBJ2-3; TRBD1 agrees at 8 bases. The sequencing input was PBMCs. The CDR3 DNA reads TGTGCCTGGAGCAGAGTAAACCCCCGGACAGGGTCCCTTTACACAGATACGCAGTATTTT. This sequence encodes CAWSRVNPRTGSLYTDTQYF.